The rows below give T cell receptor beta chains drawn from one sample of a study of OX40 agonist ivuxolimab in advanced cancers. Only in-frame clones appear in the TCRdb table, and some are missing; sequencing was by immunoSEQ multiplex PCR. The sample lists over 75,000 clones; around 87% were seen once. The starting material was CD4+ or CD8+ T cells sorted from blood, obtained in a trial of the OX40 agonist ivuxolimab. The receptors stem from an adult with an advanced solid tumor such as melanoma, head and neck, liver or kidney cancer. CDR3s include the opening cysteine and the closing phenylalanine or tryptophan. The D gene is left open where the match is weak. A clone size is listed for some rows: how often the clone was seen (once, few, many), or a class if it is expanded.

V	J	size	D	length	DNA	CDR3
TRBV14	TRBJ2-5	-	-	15	TGTGCCAGCAGCCAAGGCCGGGCGCTGGAGGAGACCCAGTACTTC	CASSQGRALEETQYF
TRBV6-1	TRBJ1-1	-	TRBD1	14	TGTGCCAGCAGTGAACAGGGGGGGAACACTGAAGCTTTCTTT	CASSEQGGNTEAFF
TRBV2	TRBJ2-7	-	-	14	TGTGCCAGCAGTGATTGGACAGAGAACTACGAGCAGTACTTC	CASSDWTENYEQYF
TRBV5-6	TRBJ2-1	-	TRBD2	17	TGTGCCAGCAGCTTACAGGGACTAGCGGGTACCTACAATGAGCAGTTCTTC	CASSLQGLAGTYNEQFF
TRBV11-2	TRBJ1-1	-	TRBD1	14	TGTGCCAGCAGCTTGGACAGGGTGGACACTGAAGCTTTCTTT	CASSLDRVDTEAFF
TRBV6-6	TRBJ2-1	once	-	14	TGTGCCAGCAGTAGCGCGAGCTCCTACAATGAGCAGTTCTTC	CASSSASSYNEQFF
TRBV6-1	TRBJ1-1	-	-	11	TGTGCCAGCCGCAGGGGTACTGAAGCTTTCTTT	CASRRGTEAFF
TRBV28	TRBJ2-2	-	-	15	TGTGCCAGCAGTTTGGACGTCGCGAACACCGGGGAGCTGTTTTTT	CASSLDVANTGELFF
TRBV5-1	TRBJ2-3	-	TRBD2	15	TGCGCCAGCAGCTTGGCCGGAGGCGGGAGGGATACGCAGTATTTT	CASSLAGGGRDTQYF
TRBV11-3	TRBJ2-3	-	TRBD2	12	TGTGCCAGCAGCGCCGGGACTAATACGCAGTATTTT	CASSAGTNTQYF
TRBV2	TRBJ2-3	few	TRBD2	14	TGTGCCCCCCGGGGGGAAATCGGAACAGATACGCAGTATTTT	CAPRGEIGTDTQYF
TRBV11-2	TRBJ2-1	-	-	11	TGTGCCAGCAGCCCGGGGTTAGAGGAGTTCTTC	CASSPGLEEFF
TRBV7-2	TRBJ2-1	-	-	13	TGTGCCAGCAGCTTAGCCCAAGGCAATGAGCAGTTCTTC	CASSLAQGNEQFF
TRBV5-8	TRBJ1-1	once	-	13	TGTGCCAGCAGCTTGAACCCGGAAACTGAAGCTTTCTTT	CASSLNPETEAFF
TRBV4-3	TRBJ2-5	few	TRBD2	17	TGCGCCAGCAGCCAAGATCGGGGGACTAGCGGGCAAGAGACCCAGTACTTC	CASSQDRGTSGQETQYF
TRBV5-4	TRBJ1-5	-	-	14	TGTGCCAGCAGCTTGTTCGGCGGGGGCCAGCCCCAGCATTTT	CASSLFGGGQPQHF
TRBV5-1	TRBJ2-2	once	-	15	TGCGCCAGCTCCTCCGGGCAGGGGAGAACCGGGGAGCTGTTTTTT	CASSSGQGRTGELFF
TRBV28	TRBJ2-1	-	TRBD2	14	TGTGCCAGCAGGGCTAGCGGGAGATCTTTTGAGCAGTTCTTC	CASRASGRSFEQFF
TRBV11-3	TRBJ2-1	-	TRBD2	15	TGTGCCAGCAGCTTCATCCGCGGGAGGGCCAATGAGCAGTTCTTC	CASSFIRGRANEQFF
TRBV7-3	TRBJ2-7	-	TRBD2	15	TGTGCCAGCAGCTTAAGGGCGGGAGATCTTAACGAGCAGTACTTC	CASSLRAGDLNEQYF
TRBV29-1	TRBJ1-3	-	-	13	TGCAGCGTTGGGGGGCAGCCTGGAAACACCATATATTTT	CSVGGQPGNTIYF
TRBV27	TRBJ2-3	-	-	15	TGTGCCAGCAGTTCCCCGGGACAAAACACAGATACGCAGTATTTT	CASSSPGQNTDTQYF
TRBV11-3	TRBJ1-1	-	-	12	TGTGCCAGCAGGTTACAGGAGGCAGAAGCTTTCTTT	CASRLQEAEAFF
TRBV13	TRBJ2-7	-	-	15	TGTGCCAGCAGCTCCCGAGGGACGGCCTCCTACGAGCAGTACTTC	CASSSRGTASYEQYF
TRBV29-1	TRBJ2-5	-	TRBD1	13	TGCAGCGTTGGGACAGGGTTTAGAGAGACCCAGTACTTC	CSVGTGFRETQYF
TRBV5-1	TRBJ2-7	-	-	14	TGCGCCAGCAGCCATGACAGATTTTCCTACGAGCAGTACTTC	CASSHDRFSYEQYF
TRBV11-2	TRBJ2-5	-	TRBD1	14	TGTGCCAGCAGCTCCCCCGGCAGGGGGGAGACCCAGTACTTC	CASSSPGRGETQYF
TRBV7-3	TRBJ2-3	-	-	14	TGTGCCAGCAGCCAAGGGCTAGCTACAGATACGCAGTATTTT	CASSQGLATDTQYF
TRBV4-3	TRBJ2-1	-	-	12	TGCGCCAGCAGCCAAACGTCCAATGAGCAGTTCTTC	CASSQTSNEQFF
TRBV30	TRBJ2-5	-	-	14	TGTGCCTTAAAAGGGGACTTTTACCAAGAGACCCAGTACTTC	CALKGDFYQETQYF
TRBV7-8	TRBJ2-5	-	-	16	TGTGCCAGCAGATTTAGCAGTGCCTCCATTGGGGAGACCCAGTACTTC	CASRFSSASIGETQYF
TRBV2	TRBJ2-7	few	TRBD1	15	TGTGCCAGCAGTGAGACAGGGCCTCCCTCCTACGAGCAGTACTTC	CASSETGPPSYEQYF
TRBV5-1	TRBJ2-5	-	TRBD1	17	TGCGCCAGCAGCCCAGGACAGGGGGCGCTGAGAAAAGAGACCCAGTACTTC	CASSPGQGALRKETQYF
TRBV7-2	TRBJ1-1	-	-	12	TGTGCCAGCAGCCGGACGAACACTGAAGCTTTCTTT	CASSRTNTEAFF
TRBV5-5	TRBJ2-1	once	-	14	TGTGCCAGCAGCTTGGTTGGGTCCTACAATGAGCAGTTCTTC	CASSLVGSYNEQFF
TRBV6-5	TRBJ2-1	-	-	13	TGTGCCAGCAGTTCTATACAGGGAAGTGAGCAGTTCTTC	CASSSIQGSEQFF
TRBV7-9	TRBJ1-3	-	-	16	TGTGCCAGCAGCTTATTTGCGCAATTCTCTGGAAACACCATATATTTT	CASSLFAQFSGNTIYF
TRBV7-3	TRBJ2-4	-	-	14	TGTGCCAGCAGCTTACTGAACCGAGTAAACATTCAGTACTTC	CASSLLNRVNIQYF
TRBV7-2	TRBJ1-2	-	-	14	TGTGCCAGCAGCTTAAGCGCAGGGGCCTATGGCTACACCTTC	CASSLSAGAYGYTF
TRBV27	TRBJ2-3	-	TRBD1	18	TGTGCCAGCAGTTTCCACCGCACCCACAGGGGGGGCACAGATACGCAGTATTTT	CASSFHRTHRGGTDTQYF
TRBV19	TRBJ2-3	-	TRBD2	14	TGTGCCAGTAGCCCGGGAGGGGTCACAGATACGCAGTATTTT	CASSPGGVTDTQYF
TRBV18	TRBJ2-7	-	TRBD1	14	TGTGCCAGCTCACCACCGATGGACAGGGGCGAGCAGTACTTC	CASSPPMDRGEQYF
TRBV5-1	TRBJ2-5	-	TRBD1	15	TGCGCCAGCAGCGCACAGGGGGTCACCCAAGAGACCCAGTACTTC	CASSAQGVTQETQYF
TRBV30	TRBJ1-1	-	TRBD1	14	TGTGCCTGGACCCCGACAGGGGCGAACACTGAAGCTTTCTTT	CAWTPTGANTEAFF
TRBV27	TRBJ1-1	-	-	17	TGTGCCAGCAGTTTATCGTCCGGGGGGGGCTCCAACACTGAAGCTTTCTTT	CASSLSSGGGSNTEAFF
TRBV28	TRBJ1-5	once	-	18	TGTGCCAGCAGTTTATTAGCCCGCTTGGGGACCCAGAATCAGCCCCAGCATTTT	CASSLLARLGTQNQPQHF
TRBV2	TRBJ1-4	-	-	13	TGTGCCAGCAGTGATGGGTTCAGTGAAAAACTGTTTTTT	CASSDGFSEKLFF
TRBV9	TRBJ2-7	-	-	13	TGTGCCAGCAGCGTAGGAGGGATCTACGAGCAGTACTTC	CASSVGGIYEQYF
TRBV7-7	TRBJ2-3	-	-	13	TGTGCCAGCAGCTTAAGCAACGGAGATACGCAGTATTTT	CASSLSNGDTQYF
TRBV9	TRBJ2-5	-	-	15	TGTGCCAGCAGCGTAGAAGTGAGGGCCCACGAGACCCAGTACTTC	CASSVEVRAHETQYF